Reported below is one T cell receptor (beta chain). The antigen is not known. The data are from a study of T cell responses to AZD1222 COVID-19 vaccine. Study results and caveats: Dominant CD4 TCR responses targeted spike regions 160-218 and 743-854. Repertoire sampling happened only post peak T cell response.

The repertoire was sequenced with immunoSEQ multiplex PCR; TCRdb's copy has only in-frame clones and lacks some. The repertoire has roughly 130,000 clones, around 83% of them found once; the top ten carry 12%. J gave up 4 bases and V 4 bases, and 5 bases lay outside the gene matches. CDR1 MDHEN and CDR2 SYDVKM come from the germline V gene. This CDR3 contains 15 residues. The chain has TRBV28 and TRBJ2-4; 9 nucleotides agree with TRBD1. This clonotype was sampled from an adult in good health. Sequences were derived from peripheral blood, sampled on day 0 of AZD1222 vaccination. The CDR3 DNA follows: TGTGCCAGCAGTTCTGCCGGGACAGGGAAAAACATTCAGTACTTC. Translation gives CASSSAGTGKNIQYF.